Reported below is one T cell receptor (beta chain). In the original workflow: Reference gene primer amplification in the assay estimated nucleated cell counts. Profiled with immunoSEQ multiplex PCR; TCRdb holds only in-frame clones, not every one. For V, J and clone size, that table is used; D and trimming come from the DNA. The sample includes about 170,000 clones, 75% to 90% of them seen just once. The data originate from a study of blood T cell repertoires in COVID-19. Study background: Samples representing acute and convalescent COVID-19 were sourced from the United States, Italy and Spain. Sources were T cells, B-cell-depleted T cells, or PBMCs; the material itself was cDNA or gDNA.

V lost 7 bases to trimming and J lost 3 bases, with 15 bases between them. This CDR3 region has 14 residues. The germline CDR1 and CDR2 sequences are MNHEY and SVGAGI. The sample taken for sequencing was peripheral blood. The receptor comes from a human donor with acute or convalescent COVID-19. The donor label of this sample is uncertain. The chain carries TRBV6-5 and TRBJ1-1; D is possibly TRBD1 (5 bases). CDR3 nucleotide sequence: TGTGCCAGCAAGTGGGGGGATGAAGACACTGAAGCTTTCTTT. It encodes CASKWGDEDTEAFF.